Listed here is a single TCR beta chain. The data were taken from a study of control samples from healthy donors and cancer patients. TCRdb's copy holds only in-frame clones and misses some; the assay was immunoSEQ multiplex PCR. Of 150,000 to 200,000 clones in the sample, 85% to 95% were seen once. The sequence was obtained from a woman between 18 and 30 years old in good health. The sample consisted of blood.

The CDR3 is CASSQGGDEQFF. The CDR3 coding sequence is TGTGCCAGCTCCCAGGGGGGGGATGAGCAGTTCTTC. V gene TRBV7-9 combines with J gene TRBJ2-1, with D possibly being TRBD1 or TRBD2 (7 bases each). Trimming removed 8 bases from V and 8 bases from J, with 13 bases in between. The CDR3 extends over 12 amino acids. In germline, CDR1 is SEHNR, CDR2 FQNEAQ (reference sequence).